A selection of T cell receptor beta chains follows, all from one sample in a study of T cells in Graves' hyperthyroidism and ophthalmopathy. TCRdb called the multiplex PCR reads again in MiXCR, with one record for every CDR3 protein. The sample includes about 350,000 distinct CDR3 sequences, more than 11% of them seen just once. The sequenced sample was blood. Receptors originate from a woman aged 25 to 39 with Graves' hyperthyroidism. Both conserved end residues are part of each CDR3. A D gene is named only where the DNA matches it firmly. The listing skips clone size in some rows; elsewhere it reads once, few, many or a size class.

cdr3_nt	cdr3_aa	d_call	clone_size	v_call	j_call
TGTGCCAGCAGTCAACGGGGTTGGGGTTCACCCCTCCACTTT	CASSQRGWGSPLHF	NA	many	TRBV27	TRBJ1-6
TGTGCCAGCCAGGCCTCAGCCCTCTTTAATGAGCAGTTCTTC	CASQASALFNEQFF	NA	many	TRBV2	TRBJ2-1
TGTGCCAGCAGTTTTTTCTCTCCCTCCAGGGAAGGAGTCTACACCTTC	CASSFFSPSREGVYTF	NA	many	TRBV27	TRBJ1-2
TGTGCCAGCAGTTTGACTAGCGGGAGTTTGTGGTACTTC	CASSLTSGSLWYF	TRBD2	many	TRBV28	TRBJ2-5
TGTGCCAGCAGCATTACGACAGGGGCGGGTGAGCAGTACTTC	CASSITTGAGEQYF	TRBD1	few	TRBV6-1	TRBJ2-7
TGTGCCAGCACCCAACAGGGTGGGCCCTACGAGCAGTACTTC	CASTQQGGPYEQYF	NA	many	TRBV28	TRBJ2-7
TGTGCCAGCAGTTTGACAGGTGGTGCGGGAGGGGCCAGCAATGAGCAGTTCTTC	CASSLTGGAGGASNEQFF	TRBD2	many	TRBV12-3/TRBV12-4	TRBJ2-1
TGCAGTGCTAGTAGAGCGGGAGTTTGGCAAGAGACCCAGTACTTC	CSASRAGVWQETQYF	TRBD2	few	TRBV20-1	TRBJ2-5
TGTGCCAGCAGTTTATACCCTCCCACAGGGGGCTCCTACAATGAGCAGTTCTTC	CASSLYPPTGGSYNEQFF	TRBD1	NA	TRBV27	TRBJ2-1
TGTGCCAGCAGCCCCACCGGGACAGGGCGCACAGGTACGCAGTATTTT	CASSPTGTGRTGTQYF	TRBD1	few	TRBV7-3	TRBJ2-3
TGTGCCAGCAGTTCGCCAGGGGGCACTGAAGCTTTCTTT	CASSSPGGTEAFF	TRBD1	many	TRBV6-1	TRBJ1-1
TGTGCCAGCAGCTTAGAGGCCAGCCCCCGGCTAATGAACACTGAAGCTTTCTTT	CASSLEASPRLMNTEAFF	NA	many	TRBV11-2	TRBJ1-1
TGCAGTGCTAGAGATCCCCTAGCCCTCTACGAGCAGTACTTC	CSARDPLALYEQYF	NA	few	TRBV20-1	TRBJ2-7
TGTGCCAGCAGTTTGGGTGGTGAGCAGTTCTTC	CASSLGGEQFF	NA	many	TRBV28	TRBJ2-1
TGTGCCAGCAGCTTCCGGGCTAGCGGGAGGGCCTTGGATGAGCAGTTCTTC	CASSFRASGRALDEQFF	TRBD2	many	TRBV11-1	TRBJ2-1
TGCAGTGCTAGATCTGCCCCCCCCGGAACAGATACGCAGTATTTT	CSARSAPPGTDTQYF	NA	once	TRBV20-1	TRBJ2-3
TGTGCCAGCACCGCACAGTACAACTATGGCTACACCTTC	CASTAQYNYGYTF	NA	NA	TRBV28	TRBJ1-2
TGTGCCAGCAGCTTTTTTAGCGGGGCGGGCACCGGGGAGCTGTTTTTT	CASSFFSGAGTGELFF	TRBD2	many	TRBV7-2	TRBJ2-2
TGTGCCTGGACCCCCCGGTTTAGGATTACAAGAGTGACCCAGTACTTC	CAWTPRFRITRVTQYF	NA	NA	TRBV30	TRBJ2-5
TGTGCCAGCACCCAGACCGGGTCCCTGGGGCCCGGGGAGCTGTTTTTT	CASTQTGSLGPGELFF	NA	few	TRBV6-1	TRBJ2-2
TGTGCCAGCGGGGGGGTAACTGGGGCCAACGTCCTGACTTTC	CASGGVTGANVLTF	TRBD2	few	TRBV27	TRBJ2-6
TGTGCCAGCAACTCAGGGACAGGGCTAGTTTCACCCCTCCACTTT	CASNSGTGLVSPLHF	TRBD1	many	TRBV2	TRBJ1-6
TGCAGTGCCCCCTTAGGGGCGGGAGGGCTTTTGGTGACAGATACGCAGTATTTT	CSAPLGAGGLLVTDTQYF	TRBD2	many	TRBV20-1	TRBJ2-3
TGTGCCAGCAGGGATGACGGGGCCCAGGCCTACGAGCAGTACTTC	CASRDDGAQAYEQYF	NA	once	TRBV25-1	TRBJ2-7
TGTGCCAGCAGTTTGTCAGGGAGCAGTGAGCAGTTCTTC	CASSLSGSSEQFF	NA	many	TRBV28	TRBJ2-1
TGCGCCAGCAGTGAGTCGGGACAGGGTATGAATGAGCAGTTCTTC	CASSESGQGMNEQFF	TRBD1	NA	TRBV10-2	TRBJ2-1
TGTGCCAGCAGTAGAAAAGCGGGAGGAGGCGAGCAGTACTTC	CASSRKAGGGEQYF	TRBD2	many	TRBV6-1	TRBJ2-7
TGTGCCAGCAGTTTGGCTAGCGGGGGATCCTACAATGAGCAGTTCTTC	CASSLASGGSYNEQFF	TRBD2	many	TRBV28	TRBJ2-1
TGTGCCAGCGGACGGGACGGTTACGAGCAGTACTTC	CASGRDGYEQYF	NA	many	TRBV2	TRBJ2-7
TGTGCCAGCAGCTTGGGAGGGTTAGCCAAAAACATTCAGTACTTC	CASSLGGLAKNIQYF	NA	few	TRBV5-4	TRBJ2-4
TGTGCCAGCAGCCCTTCCCGGGACAGGGTGCGCGAGCAGTACTTC	CASSPSRDRVREQYF	TRBD1	many	TRBV11-2	TRBJ2-7
TGTGCCTGGAGAAGGGGAAGGTCCTACGAGCAGTACTTC	CAWRRGRSYEQYF	NA	NA	TRBV30	TRBJ2-7
TGCAGCGTAGCGGGACAGGGCTATGGCTACACCTTC	CSVAGQGYGYTF	TRBD1	many	TRBV29-1	TRBJ1-2
TGTGCCAGCAGCTCTCGCAGGGGTACGGGCAATCAGCCCCAGCATTTT	CASSSRRGTGNQPQHF	NA	few	TRBV7-8	TRBJ1-5
TGTGCCACCGAAGCAAGGACTACTACCGGGGAGCTGTTTTTT	CATEARTTTGELFF	NA	few	TRBV19	TRBJ2-2
TGTGCCAGCAGCCAAGCCCGTCGAACCTATGGCTACACCTTC	CASSQARRTYGYTF	NA	many	TRBV11-2	TRBJ1-2
TGTGCCATCAGTGAGGGACAGGGTAAGACTGAAGCTTTCTTT	CAISEGQGKTEAFF	TRBD1	many	TRBV10-3	TRBJ1-1
TGTGCCAGCAGTGCAGGGGGGGATCAGCCCCAGCATTTT	CASSAGGDQPQHF	TRBD1	many	TRBV28	TRBJ1-5
TGTGCCAGCAGTTATGGCCCCCGGGACACTGAAGCTTTCTTT	CASSYGPRDTEAFF	NA	many	TRBV6-1	TRBJ1-1
TGTGCCAGCGCCCGGGGAACTGGAAACACCATATATTTT	CASARGTGNTIYF	NA	few	TRBV19	TRBJ1-3
TGTGCCAGCAGTGAATCTGGCGTGCGGATAGAAGCTTTCTTT	CASSESGVRIEAFF	NA	few	TRBV25-1	TRBJ1-1
TGTGCCAGCAGTTTGGGGGGGTTCGGCACAGATACGCAGTATTTT	CASSLGGFGTDTQYF	TRBD2	many	TRBV12-3/TRBV12-4	TRBJ2-3